This note documents a single T cell receptor beta chain sequence. CDR3 length: 16 amino acids. Per germline, CDR1 LGHNA and CDR2 YSLEER. The V and J ends lost 7 bases and 5 bases respectively, with 20 bases between them. These data originate in a study of TIL therapy for anti-PD-1-resistant metastatic lung cancer. Turning to the study itself: Most patients had lung adenocarcinoma.

Sequencing used immunoSEQ v3. Repertoires were generated with immunoSEQ multiplex PCR, while TCRdb's copy carries only in-frame clones and drops some. The table lists more than 25,000 clones, around 70% of them singletons. The time point is: pre-treatment sample, taken before nivolumab and TIL therapy. Tumor tissue came from excised metastases, mostly pleural nodules or supraclavicular lymph nodes. This specimen was tumor tissue, taken at baseline. The gene calls are TRBV4-3 and TRBJ2-2; no clear D gene. This sequence was found in a person between 25 and 79 years old with non-small cell lung cancer. This CDR3 reads CASTHRVSMGTGELFF. CDR3 sequence (DNA): TGCGCCAGCACCCACCGGGTCTCAATGGGAACCGGGGAGCTGTTTTTT.